The present T cell receptor beta chain was sequenced within a study of PD-1 blockade in classical Hodgkin lymphoma (TCRdb year 2020). A note on the overall study: Nivolumab dosing was 3 mg/kg intravenously every 2 weeks, continuing until either disease progression or unacceptable toxicity. To define a peripheral blood immune signature of response to PD-1 blockade in classical Hodgkin lymphoma, the study combined TCR beta sequencing with CyTOF. Overall study results and their limits: Only a single clinical trial cohort was studied, and what caused the repertoire differences, possibly disease activity or prior therapy, remained undefined. Trial patients achieving complete response had baseline diversity similar to newly diagnosed patients, whereas partial responders and progressors had significantly lower diversity. Lower diversity was observed in patients in whom nivolumab was started less than 1 year after ASCT, and these patients were excluded from later analyses so that confounding by immune reconstitution would be avoided. Baseline TCR diversity was reported to be lower in newly diagnosed patients than in healthy donors and to be lower still in relapsed/refractory patients. A significant rise by C4D1 was seen in CD4+ but not CD8+ TCR diversity (p=0.0027 vs p=0.16), with the rise being most apparent in complete responders (p=0.02).

The time point label on this specimen signifies: cycle 4 day 1 (C4D1), after more than five weeks of nivolumab. All trial patients had relapsed after autologous stem cell transplantation, with cohorts A, B and C differing in prior brentuximab vedotin exposure. The trial cohort was composed of approximately 56 patients with relapsed/refractory classical Hodgkin lymphoma, for whom complete response, partial response or progressive disease was recorded as best overall response. In the multi-cohort phase II CheckMate 205 trial, trial patients received single-agent nivolumab. Best overall response was determined by an independent review committee according to the 2007 International Working Group response criteria. PBMCs from the trial were collected at three points: immediately before nivolumab initiation (C1D1), and during therapy at cycle 2 day 1 and cycle 4 day 1. After peripheral blood was drawn into 8 mL Vacutainer Cell Preparation Tubes, PBMCs were isolated by centrifugation and then cryopreserved.

The CDR3 spans 14 residues, from the cysteine through the phenylalanine. The entry retains the CDR3 DNA only, 42 bases that are in frame from base 1. V is cut back by 4 bases and J by 6 bases, with 6 bases in the junction unmatched. Based on the germline V gene, the CDR1 and CDR2 sequences are MNHEY and SVGAGI. The Qiagen DNeasy kit was used to extract genomic DNA both from unsorted PBMCs and from the negatively selected CD4+ and CD8+ fractions. Using primers that anneal to V and J segments, immunoSEQ multiplex PCR amplified the TCR beta CDR3 regions. A synthetic immune receptor repertoire was used to minimize amplification bias, and any residual bias was removed computationally once sequencing was done. The published analysis was carried out like this. Custom Python scripts were used to quantify repertoire diversity as the Shannon entropy index. Unsorted, CD4+ and CD8+ repertoires were examined separately, except in combined analyses, for which CD4+ and CD8+ sequences were merged in silico. A clone was considered expanded if an increase in frequency of at least 2-fold after treatment relative to C1D1 was found, and a pseudocount of 0.5 was applied to clones undetected at baseline. Singleton clones were defined as clones with 0 or 1 copy at C1D1, and non-singleton clones were defined as clones with 2 or more copies. By matching protein sequences in sorted samples from the same patient, clones expanded in unsorted samples were annotated as CD4+, CD8+ or unknown. Wilcoxon tests on paired samples were used to test diversity changes from C1D1 to C4D1. This is the immuneACCESS table as TCRdb keeps it, with only in-frame sequences that have V and J called. A part of the clones is gone; compared with another copy, unresolved V genes explain less than half, and the rest is unexplained. D and trimming come from the DNA, and the V and J calls and clone size come from that table. For this sample the table gives 90,000 to 140,000 clones, of which approximately 89% were detected only once. The ten largest clones represent over 15% of the sample.

The count of this clone is one. There is no known antigen for this receptor. Per-base qualities were not stored, and no clone one base away is much larger. The sequence joins TRBV6-5 to TRBJ2-1, with TRBD1 matching 7 junction bases. The clonotype originates from a human donor with classical Hodgkin lymphoma. This specimen was peripheral blood mononuclear cells (PBMCs), taken before the fourth cycle of nivolumab. The nucleotide sequence is TGTGCCAGCAGTTCAAACAGGGGCAGCAATGAGCAGTTCTTC. This gives the protein CASSSNRGSNEQFF.